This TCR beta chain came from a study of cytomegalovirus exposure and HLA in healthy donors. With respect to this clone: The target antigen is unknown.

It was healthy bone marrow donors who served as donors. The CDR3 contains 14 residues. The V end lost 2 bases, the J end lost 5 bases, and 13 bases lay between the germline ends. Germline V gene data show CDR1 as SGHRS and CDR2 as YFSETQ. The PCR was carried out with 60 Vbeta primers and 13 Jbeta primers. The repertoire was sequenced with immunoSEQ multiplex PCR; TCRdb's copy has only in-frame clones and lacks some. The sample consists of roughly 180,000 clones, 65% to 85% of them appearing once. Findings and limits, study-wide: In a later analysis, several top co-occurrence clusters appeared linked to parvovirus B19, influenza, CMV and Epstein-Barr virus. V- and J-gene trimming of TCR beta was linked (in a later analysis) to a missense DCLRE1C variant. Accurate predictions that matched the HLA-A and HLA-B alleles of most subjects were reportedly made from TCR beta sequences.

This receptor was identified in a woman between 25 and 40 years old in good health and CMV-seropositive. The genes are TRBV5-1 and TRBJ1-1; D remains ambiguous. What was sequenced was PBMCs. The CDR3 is CASSFTISGTEAFF. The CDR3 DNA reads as TGCGCCAGCAGCTTTACAATCTCGGGGACTGAAGCTTTCTTT.